These 27 T cell receptor beta chains share one sample of origin, sequenced in a study of glioma-infiltrating T cells (dated by TCRdb to 2016 to 2017). Sequencer: Illumina MiSeq. The iRepertoire nested amplicon-rescue multiplex PCR (arm-PCR) platform was used to amplify TCR alpha and beta CDR3 regions from RNA. The public reads were reanalyzed by TCRdb: fastp trimming at Q25, MiXCR alignment, in-frame beta chains only. Rows are unified per CDR3 protein, each entry keeping the most common DNA and genes. Across this sample there are about 210,000 distinct CDR3 sequences, with roughly a third seen only once. The ten most abundant clones make up 20% to 25% of the sample. Sequencing input: glioma tissue, nonneoplastic brain tissue, or PBMCs (not recorded which). Receptors originate from a human donor with low-grade glioma or glioblastoma, undergoing nonglioma brain surgery, or in good health (not recorded which).

This clonotype was counted many times. The chain links TRBV20-1 to TRBJ2-1; D ambiguous. The CDR3 totals 13 residues. The germline V gene encodes CDR1 DFQATT and CDR2 SNEGSKA (reference sequence). V shed 5 bases and J shed 3 bases, with 11 bases lying between them. The CDR3 DNA reads as TGCAGTGCTGCCGTACCCCTCTACAATGAGCAGTTCTTC. Its protein is CSAAVPLYNEQFF.

The chain carries TRBV28 and TRBJ1-5; tentative D call: TRBD1 (5 bases). V was pared by 6 bases and J by 10 bases, with 10 bases between. Germline loops: CDR1 MDHEN, CDR2 SYDVKM. This CDR3 spans 11 amino acids. CDR3 DNA sequence: TGTGCCAGCAGGGCCGGGGGACCCCAGCATTTT. Translation gives CASRAGGPQHF.

This clonotype came up many times. The chain carries TRBV10-2 and TRBJ1-1; D is unclear. The length of the CDR3 is 12 residues. Trimming pared 4 bases from V and 7 bases from J, leaving 10 bases between. Germline lookup yields CDR1 WSHSY and CDR2 SAAADI. The chain's CDR3 is CASSGPDREAFF. The DNA of the CDR3 is TGCGCCAGCAGTGGACCCGACCGTGAAGCTTTCTTT.

This clonotype was observed many times. The rearrangement links TRBV15 to TRBJ1-5; no firm D call. CDR3 length equals 15 residues. Per germline, CDR1 LNHNV and CDR2 YYDKDF (reference sequence). The ends were cut back, 0 bases at V and 5 bases at J, with 11 bases in the middle. The CDR3 nucleotides read TGTGCCACCAGCAGAGATGGTCAGCGCGATCAGCCCCAGCATTTT. It encodes CATSRDGQRDQPQHF. The entire variable domain, with the rest obtained from reference TRBV15 and TRBJ1-5, is as follows: DAMVIQNPRYQVTQFGKPVTLSCSQTLNHNVMYWYQQKSSQAPKLLFHYYDKDFNNEADTPDNFQSRRPNTSFCFLDIRSPGLGDTAMYLCATSRDGQRDQPQHFGDGTRLSIL.

This clonotype was observed at least ten times. V is TRBV10-3 and J is TRBJ2-7; 11 bases are a match to TRBD2. Germline V gene data show CDR1 as ENHRY and CDR2 as SYGVKD. The J segment lost 3 bases and the V segment lost 4 bases, leaving 8 bases of the junction unmatched. The CDR3 is 16 amino acids. The CDR3 nucleotides are TGTGCCATCAGTGGAGGGGAAACTAGCGGGAGCTACGAGCAGTACTTC. Protein product: CAISGGETSGSYEQYF.

This clonotype was seen only a few times. A much larger clone sits a single nucleotide away, making a read error possible. This chain connects TRBV27 to TRBJ2-7, with TRBD1 matching 7 bases. Germline trimming cut 4 bases from V and 1 base from J; bases unmatched to any gene: 7. This CDR3 has 15 residues. The germline V gene has CDR1 MNHEY and CDR2 SMNVEV (reference sequence). The CDR3, as DNA: TGTGCCAGCAGTTGGGCAGGGGGTTCATCCTACGAGCAGTACTTC. This translates into CASSWAGGSSYEQYF.

Remarks on this clonotype: It may be a read error: a sequence one base away is much more abundant. The chain couples TRBV28 to TRBJ2-3; the match to TRBD2 covers 15 bases. Trimming removed 7 bases from V and 8 bases from J; junction bases left unmatched: 7. Germline V CDR1 and CDR2: MDHEN, SYDVKM. The CDR3 runs to 15 residues. The CDR3 DNA follows: TGTGCCAGCATCTTCGGACTAGCGGGAGGGGGTACGCAGTATTTT. Encoded protein: CASIFGLAGGGTQYF. The complete variable domain, with remaining parts taken from reference TRBV28 and TRBJ2-3, reads DVKVTQSSRYLVKRTGEKVFLECVQDMDHENMFWYRQDPGLGLRLIYFSYDVKMKEKGDIPEGYSVSREKKERFSLILESASTNQTSMYLCASIFGLAGGGTQYFGPGTRLTVL.

The J gene is TRBJ1-1, the V gene TRBV7-2, with D maybe TRBD1 (5 bases). The CDR3 loop spans 18 amino acids. From germline, CDR1 is SGHTA and CDR2 FQGNSA. Trimming took 6 bases from V and 6 from J, leaving 29 bases between them. The CDR3 nucleotides are TGTGCCAGCAGGTGGACTCCGGGAGGGGCAGGCATCGTCGCTGAAGCTTTCTTT. It yields the protein CASRWTPGGAGIVAEAFF.

This clonotype was picked up many times. This chain links TRBV2 with TRBJ1-2; TRBD1 might be the D (6 bases). The CDR3 consists of 15 residues. V was pared by 3 bases and J by 0 bases, with 11 bases between. Germline CDR1 and CDR2: SNHLY and FYNNEI. CDR3 DNA sequence: TGTGCCAGCAGTGAGCGGACAGAAGCTAACTATGGCTACACCTTC. This gives the protein CASSERTEANYGYTF.

This clonotype was observed at least ten times. The chain carries TRBV6-1 and TRBJ2-5; 7 positions agree with TRBD1. The germline V gene has CDR1 MNHNS and CDR2 SASEGT. The CDR3 loop spans 16 amino acids. V dropped 0 bases and J dropped 5; count of bases not matched to a gene: 9. The CDR3 protein is CASSEAADTGVETQYF. For the CDR3, the DNA is TGTGCCAGCAGTGAAGCCGCCGATACAGGGGTGGAGACCCAGTACTTC.

The V and J genes are TRBV12-3 or TRBV12-4 and TRBJ1-1; unclear D gene. CDR3 size: 13 residues. V gave up 2 bases and J gave up 3 bases, with 7 bases separating them. The CDR3 DNA reads as TGTGCCAGCAGTTTAAAAGCCTACACTGAAGCTTTCTTT. It codes for CASSLKAYTEAFF.

The chain has TRBV9 and TRBJ1-4, with unresolved D. Germline loops: CDR1 SGDLS, CDR2 YYNGEE. This CDR3 comprises 15 residues. Trimming removed 3 bases from V and 7 bases from J, with 16 bases in between. DNA for the CDR3: TGTGCCAGCAGCGCCGACGGGATGGGAAGTGAAAAACTGTTTTTT. Encoded protein: CASSADGMGSEKLFF.

This clonotype was seen many times. CDR3 amino acids: CSVSGGFTDTQYF. CDR3 in DNA: TGCAGTGTCAGTGGGGGGTTCACAGATACGCAGTATTTT. The chain is built from TRBV20-1 and TRBJ2-3; TRBD2 might be the D (6 bases). The CDR3 is 13 residues long. The germline V gene encodes CDR1 DFQATT and CDR2 SNEGSKA (reference sequence). V was shortened by 7 bases and J by 2 bases, with 13 bases between the two germline ends.

The V gene is TRBV27, the J gene TRBJ2-3; D remains ambiguous. Trimming cost V 4 bases and J 7 bases, with 18 bases left between them. Germline CDR1 is MNHEY and CDR2 is SMNVEV (reference sequence). This CDR3 has 15 amino acids. The CDR3 reads CASSSPTRCTNTQYF. The CDR3, as DNA: TGTGCCAGCAGTTCTCCGACGCGGTGTACTAATACGCAGTATTTT.

This clonotype was counted at least ten times. The chain employs TRBV7-2 and TRBJ2-1; 9 bases agree with TRBD2. This CDR3 spans 15 amino acids. With V trimmed by 3 bases and J by 3 bases, 3 bases remained unmatched. Germline CDR1 is SGHTA and CDR2 is FQGNSA. The chain's CDR3 is CASSLTSGNYNEQFF. CDR3 sequence (DNA): TGTGCCAGCAGCTTGACTAGCGGTAACTACAATGAGCAGTTCTTC.

The J gene is TRBJ2-2, the V gene TRBV19; weak D call: TRBD2 (5 bases). CDR3 length equals 12 residues. V lost 3 bases and J lost 8, with 7 bases in between. Germline lookup yields CDR1 LNHDA and CDR2 SQIVND (reference sequence). This chain's CDR3 is CASSIGEGELFF. The CDR3 DNA reads TGTGCCAGTAGTATCGGGGAGGGGGAGCTGTTTTTT.

The table lists this clonotype with many counts. The chain couples TRBV20-1 to TRBJ2-1; perhaps TRBD2 as D (6 bases). CDR3 length: 14 amino acids. The V gene's germline CDR1 is DFQATT and CDR2 SNEGSKA (reference sequence). The V end was cut by 1 base, the J end by 5 bases, with 12 bases between. The CDR3 here is CSARVYGSHNEQFF. CDR3 DNA: TGCAGTGCTAGAGTGTACGGGAGTCACAATGAGCAGTTCTTC.

The chain links TRBV3-1 to TRBJ2-3; 13 nucleotides line up with TRBD2. V was clipped by 5 bases and J by 4 bases; unmatched bases: 6. Germline V lookup: CDR1 LGHDT, CDR2 YNNKEL (reference sequence). CDR3 length equals 16 residues. CDR3 sequence reads: CASSTGTSGISDTQYF. CDR3 sequence (DNA): TGTGCCAGCAGCACCGGGACTAGCGGGATATCAGATACGCAGTATTTT.

This clonotype was counted many times. The chain joins TRBV20-1 to TRBJ2-3; 10 nucleotides match TRBD2. The CDR3 sequence is 14 residues long. V was clipped by 6 bases and J by 1 base; unmatched bases: 4. Looked up from germline, CDR1 is DFQATT and CDR2 is SNEGSKA (reference sequence). The CDR3 loop reads CSALGTSGTDTQYF. The DNA for the CDR3 is TGCAGTGCGCTCGGGACTAGCGGCACAGATACGCAGTATTTT.

This clonotype was counted at least ten times. The chain couples TRBV20-1 to TRBJ2-2; 8 bases align to TRBD1. The CDR3 has 15 amino acids. V gave up 1 base and J gave up 6 bases; unmatched junction bases: 7. The V gene's germline CDR1 is DFQATT and CDR2 SNEGSKA (reference sequence). The CDR3 here is CSARASQGASGELFF. In DNA form, the CDR3 reads TGCAGTGCTAGAGCCAGTCAGGGGGCATCCGGGGAGCTGTTTTTT.

The chain employs TRBV29-1 and TRBJ2-7; weak D call: TRBD2 (5 bases). Germline loops: CDR1 SQVTM, CDR2 ANQGSEA. Deletions cut 7 bases from V and 2 bases from J, with 15 bases between. CDR3 length: 13 residues. The CDR3 region is CSAGGNGAYEQYF. For the CDR3, the DNA is TGCAGCGCCGGAGGTAATGGAGCCTACGAGCAGTACTTC.

This clonotype was detected a few times. J is TRBJ2-5 and V is TRBV9; 10 bases line up with TRBD1. This CDR3 contains 16 residues. Germline CDR1 is SGDLS and CDR2 is YYNGEE. V lost 4 bases and J lost 5; bases outside the gene matches: 11. CDR3 region: CASSTPPGQGGETQYF. The CDR3 nucleotides read TGTGCCAGCAGCACCCCACCTGGACAGGGGGGGGAGACCCAGTACTTC.

Ten or more counts support this clonotype. The chain joins TRBV18 to TRBJ2-1; D gene ambiguous. The germline gives CDR1 KGHSH, CDR2 LQKENI. Trimming shortened V by 2 bases and J by 3 bases, and 17 bases separated the two germline ends. The CDR3 is 17 residues long. CDR3 in DNA: TGTGCCAGCTCACCATCGGCAACAACAAGAGGCTACAATGAGCAGTTCTTC. Amino acid sequence: CASSPSATTRGYNEQFF.

Only a few counts were recorded for this clonotype. The chain employs TRBV12-3 or TRBV12-4 and TRBJ1-3, with a weak D call TRBD1 (6 bases). Trimming stripped 4 bases from V and 0 bases from J, with 13 bases between. The CDR3 length is 16 residues. The CDR3 DNA is TGTGCCAGCAGTTCAGGGGACATCAGCTCTGGAAACACCATATATTTT. Residues: CASSSGDISSGNTIYF.

This chain links TRBV11-1 with TRBJ2-7; D is uncertain. V lost 6 bases, J lost 4 bases, and 16 bases lay in between. Germline loops: CDR1 SGHAT, CDR2 FQDESV (reference sequence). This CDR3 has 14 amino acids. The CDR3 region has the DNA TGTGCCAGCAGTTACTTATCCTTGGGTTACGAGCAGTACTTC. Translated, it gives CASSYLSLGYEQYF.

This clonotype was found many times. The chain has TRBV4-1 and TRBJ2-3, with D perhaps TRBD2 (6 bases). The CDR3 covers 16 residues. Germline V gives CDR1 MGHRA, CDR2 YSYEKL. V was clipped by 0 bases and J by 2 bases, with 12 bases between them. The CDR3 DNA reads TGCGCCAGCAGCCAAGAAAGAGGCGGGAACACAGATACGCAGTATTTT. Translating gives CASSQERGGNTDTQYF.

This clonotype was seen repeatedly, ten times or more. J is TRBJ1-2 and V is TRBV4-1; no clear D gene. The CDR3 is 14 residues long. V shed 1 base and J shed 7 bases, with 13 bases lying between them. Germline V gene data show CDR1 as MGHRA and CDR2 as YSYEKL. The CDR3 region is CASSQGPWNAGYTF. The CDR3 nucleotides read TGCGCCAGCAGCCAAGGACCGTGGAACGCTGGCTACACCTTC.